The table lists the clone carrying this TCR beta chain with a few counts. Sequenced by immunoSEQ multiplex PCR; TCRdb stores in-frame clones only, minus some. This repertoire shows some 110,000 clones, more than 75% found once; its top ten account for 4% to 6%. These data come from a study of T cell responses to AZD1222 COVID-19 vaccine. Trimming stripped 2 bases from V and 0 bases from J, with 17 bases between. From germline, CDR1 is SGHKS and CDR2 YYEKEE (reference sequence). This CDR3 contains 17 residues. The source material was peripheral blood, sampled on day 0 of AZD1222 vaccination. The receptor comes from an adult in good health. V usage is TRBV5-5 and J usage is TRBJ1-1; D possibly corresponds to TRBD1 (5 bases). Here the CDR3 DNA reads TGTGCCAGCAGCTTAAGCGTTCCCGGGGCCATGAACACTGAAGCTTTCTTT. Translated, it gives CASSLSVPGAMNTEAFF.